The 18 T cell receptor beta chains in this list originate from one sample, sequenced in a study of shared clonotypes between healthy human individuals. CD8 cells classed as naive were CD45RO-negative and positively selected for CCR7, excluding terminally differentiated effector memory CD45RA+ cells. TCRdb keeps only in-frame clones here, not all; method: immunoSEQ multiplex PCR. This sample yields hundreds of thousands of clones, of which 92% are seen a single time; 20% to 25% belongs to the top ten. The source material was naive CD8+ T cells sorted from blood. The receptor set was obtained from a man aged 30 to 45 in good health.

The CDR3 coding sequence is TGCGCCAGCAGCCAAGAAAACGAGGGTGCGGGCTATGGCTACACCTTC. Amino acid sequence: CASSQENEGAGYGYTF. The chain links TRBV4-1 to TRBJ1-2; D ambiguous. Germline loops: CDR1 MGHRA, CDR2 YSYEKL. Trimming cost V 0 bases and J 4 bases, with 15 bases left between them. The CDR3 contains 16 residues.

The V and J genes are TRBV9 and TRBJ1-2, with no clear D. V was cut by 0 bases and J by 5 bases, with 5 bases left in between. This CDR3 contains 12 residues. CDR1 and CDR2 (germline): SGDLS, YYNGEE. The CDR3 sequence: CASSVARYGYTF. The CDR3 DNA sequence: TGTGCCAGCAGCGTAGCTCGGTATGGCTACACCTTC.

The chain links TRBV5-1 to TRBJ2-7; 9 nucleotides align to TRBD1. This CDR3 has 16 amino acids. Germline assignment: CDR1 SGHRS and CDR2 YFSETQ. The junction had 6 bases not matched to a gene; V was cut back by 0 bases and J by 2 bases. The CDR3 is CASSLGQGVVTYEQYF. The DNA of the CDR3 is TGCGCCAGCAGCTTGGGACAGGGGGTCGTAACCTACGAGCAGTACTTC.

The chain uses TRBV27 and TRBJ1-6; D not certain. V was pared by 6 bases and J by 6 bases, with 12 bases between. CDR3 length: 14 residues. The germline CDR1 and CDR2 sequences are MNHEY and SMNVEV (reference sequence). The CDR3 DNA follows: TGTGCCAGCAGCCTCCGGACTGGTAATTCACCCCTCCACTTT. It translates to CASSLRTGNSPLHF.

As to this clone: The same CDR3 is also encoded by other DNA sequences in this sample. V gene TRBV11-2 combines with J gene TRBJ2-1; TRBD1 might be the D (5 bases). Trimming pared 0 bases from V and 1 base from J, leaving 7 bases between. CDR1 SGHAT and CDR2 FQNNGV come from the germline V gene. The CDR3 covers 15 residues. CDR3 protein: CASSLDPGSYNEQFF. The CDR3 coding sequence is TGTGCCAGCAGCTTAGATCCAGGGTCCTACAATGAGCAGTTCTTC. Looking up the rest from reference TRBV11-2 and TRBJ2-1 gives the full variable domain: EAGVAQSPRYKIIEKRQSVAFWCNPISGHATLYWYQQILGQGPKLLIQFQNNGVVDDSQLPKDRFSAERLKGVDSTLKIQPAKLEDSAVYLCASSLDPGSYNEQFFGPGTRLTVL.

The rearrangement uses TRBV5-1 and TRBJ2-1; D might be TRBD1 (6 bases). The length of the CDR3 is 15 residues. Germline assignment: CDR1 SGHRS and CDR2 YFSETQ. V lost 2 bases and J 2 bases, leaving 11 bases between the germline ends. The CDR3 DNA is TGCGCCAGCAGCTTAGGGGGAATCCCCTACAATGAGCAGTTCTTC. Protein: CASSLGGIPYNEQFF. The full variable domain, its missing parts supplied by reference TRBV5-1 and TRBJ2-1, is KAGVTQTPRYLIKTRGQQVTLSCSPISGHRSVSWYQQTPGQGLQFLFEYFSETQRNKGNFPGRFSGRQFSNSRSEMNVSTLELGDSALYLCASSLGGIPYNEQFFGPGTRLTVL.

The CDR3 here is CASSPETSFYEQYF. CDR3 sequence (DNA): TGTGCCAGCAGCCCAGAGACTAGCTTCTACGAGCAGTACTTC. The chain employs TRBV7-9 and TRBJ2-7; 7 bases align to TRBD2. CDR1 is SEHNR and CDR2 is FQNEAQ in the germline V gene (reference sequence). Losses at the gene ends were 5 bases for V and 3 bases for J; bases not matched to a gene: 7. The CDR3 has 14 amino acids. Based on the CDR3 plus reference TRBV7-9 and TRBJ2-7, the full variable domain is DTGVSQNPRHKITKRGQNVTFRCDPISEHNRLYWYRQTLGQGPEFLTYFQNEAQLEKSRLLSDRFSAERPKGSFSTLEIQRTEQGDSAMYLCASSPETSFYEQYFGPGTRLTVT.

Note on this clone: Other DNA sequences within the sample encode an identical CDR3. CDR3 nucleotide sequence: TGTGCCAGCAGTTTGGGACAGGGCATTCAGCCCCAGCATTTT. Translating gives CASSLGQGIQPQHF. V is TRBV28 and J is TRBJ1-5; 9 nucleotides line up with TRBD1. Germline V gene data show CDR1 as MDHEN and CDR2 as SYDVKM. V lost 3 bases and J lost 6; bases outside the gene matches: 3. The CDR3 sequence is 14 residues long.

The V gene is TRBV7-9, the J gene TRBJ2-7; 7 nucleotides align to TRBD1. The CDR3 runs to 14 residues. The V gene end was trimmed by 8 bases and the J gene end by 4 bases; junction bases not matched to a gene: 11. CDR1 is SEHNR, CDR2 FQNEAQ, per germline (reference sequence). The CDR3 DNA reads as TGTGCCAGCCGTGGGCCGACAGGGAATTACGAGCAGTACTTC. Amino acids: CASRGPTGNYEQYF.

The chain links TRBV14 to TRBJ2-5; the match to TRBD1 covers 9 bases. Germline-derived CDR1 and CDR2 are SGHDN and FVKESK. The CDR3 extends over 16 amino acids. With V trimmed by 4 bases and J by 4 bases, 10 bases remained unmatched. The CDR3 DNA follows: TGTGCCAGCAGCCCCTGGGGACAGGGCGGTAGAGAGACCCAGTACTTC. Amino acids: CASSPWGQGGRETQYF.

The DNA for the CDR3 is TGTGCCAGCAGCCCGGCAAACACCGGGGAGCTGTTTTTT. Amino acids: CASSPANTGELFF. J is TRBJ2-2 and V is TRBV5-4, with D hard to call. The germline V and J ends were trimmed by 4 bases and 2 bases, with 6 bases remaining between them. Germline assignment: CDR1 SGHNT and CDR2 YYREEE (reference sequence). The length of the CDR3 is 13 residues.

This clone appeared once. The limits of the CDR3 on the DNA are not certain, so only TCRdb's listed CDR3 is given. CDR3 sequence reads: CASRWGGGSSYNEQFF. The V and J genes are TRBV21-1 and TRBJ2-1; TRBD2 is the table's D call, not checked against the DNA. TRBV21-1 is classified as a pseudogene. Both ends counted, the CDR3 spans 16 residues.

This clone came up once. The chain is built from TRBV6-5 and TRBJ2-7; TRBD2 agrees at 11 bases. The CDR3 consists of 14 residues. Germline CDR1 and CDR2: MNHEY and SVGAGI. The junction had 0 bases not matched to a gene; V was cut back by 2 bases and J by 3 bases. This CDR3 is CASSYGTSGYEQYF. DNA for the CDR3: TGTGCCAGCAGTTACGGGACTAGCGGCTACGAGCAGTACTTC.

The CDR3 loop is CASSLTPGTGVGANVLTF. In DNA, the CDR3 is TGTGCCAGCAGCCTAACTCCCGGGACAGGGGTCGGGGCCAACGTCCTGACTTTC. The V and J genes are TRBV13 and TRBJ2-6; 10 bases agree with TRBD1. The CDR3 consists of 18 residues. Germline CDR1 PRHDT, CDR2 FYEKMQ (reference sequence). The trim removed 5 bases at V and 4 bases at J, leaving 11 bases unmatched.

The chain uses TRBV2 and TRBJ2-2; TRBD1 agrees at 8 bases. The ends lost 5 bases at V and 7 bases at J; junction bases unmatched: 15. There are 17 residues in the CDR3. Germline CDR1 reads SNHLY; CDR2 reads FYNNEI. CDR3 sequence (DNA): TGTGCCAGCAGTCGTACAATATGGACAGGGACCGGCGGGGAGCTGTTTTTT. Translating it yields CASSRTIWTGTGGELFF.

The chain joins TRBV7-3 to TRBJ2-3; possibly TRBD2 for D (5 bases). V dropped 5 bases and J dropped 1 base, with 10 bases sitting between them. The CDR3 consists of 14 residues. Germline assignment: CDR1 SGHTA and CDR2 FQGTGA. CDR3 in amino acids: CASSPWTGTDTQYF. In nucleotides, the CDR3 is TGTGCCAGCAGCCCTTGGACTGGCACAGATACGCAGTATTTT.

The count of this clone is one. The CDR3 sequence is CASSLEQGAIAGGDYEQYF. The CDR3 region has the DNA TGCGCCAGCAGCTTGGAACAGGGGGCAATAGCGGGAGGCGACTACGAGCAGTACTTC. V and J are TRBV5-1 and TRBJ2-7; D might be TRBD2 (10 bases). With 0 bases removed from V and 3 bases from J, the gap between germline ends came to 25 bases. The CDR3 covers 19 residues. The germline V gene has CDR1 SGHRS and CDR2 YFSETQ.

The gene calls are TRBV4-1 and TRBJ2-2; the D call may be TRBD1 or TRBD2 (7 bases each). The CDR3 is 17 amino acids. Looked up from germline, CDR1 is MGHRA and CDR2 is YSYEKL. The germline V and J ends were trimmed by 4 bases and 0 bases, with 15 bases remaining between them. The CDR3: CASSLVTGRANTGELFF. As DNA, the CDR3 is TGCGCCAGCAGCCTAGTGACAGGGAGGGCGAACACCGGGGAGCTGTTTTTT.